The present entry profiles one TCR beta chain with its context. What it binds is unknown. MiXCR, applied by TCRdb to the 5' RACE reads, yields one record per CDR3 protein. The data show 250,000 to 350,000 distinct CDR3 sequences, approximately 19% seen once. Germline assignment: CDR1 DFQATT and CDR2 SNEGSKA (reference sequence). The CDR3 has 11 residues. The data are from a study of T-cell memory formation after mild COVID-19. Study details: TCR clusters were mostly confined to one donor each. The study's findings and limits: The appearance of some responding clones in pre-infection memory suggested that cross-reactive memory joined. For contracting clones, CD4+ ones sat mainly in CM and EM, CD8+ in EMRA.

This receptor was taken from a man between 18 and 29 years old who had mild COVID-19 (a few samples of this study predate the infection). Cell type and time point are not known. Sample: PBMCs or a T cell subset sorted from them (not recorded which). The genes are TRBV20-1 and TRBJ2-5; D unresolved. The CDR3 sequence: CSTAHRETQYF. CDR3 coding DNA: TGCAGCACAGCACACCGGGAGACCCAGTACTTC.